The 13 T cell receptor beta chains listed next were all sequenced from one sample in a study of T cell responses to AZD1222 COVID-19 vaccine. Sequencing used immunoSEQ multiplex PCR; TCRdb keeps in-frame clones, though not all of them. The data contain some 130,000 clones, around nine tenths of them singletons. Sequences were derived from peripheral blood, sampled on day 0 of AZD1222 vaccination. The receptors derive from an adult in good health.

The rearrangement links TRBV5-6 to TRBJ1-1; 8 nucleotides align to TRBD1. Germline V CDR1 and CDR2: SGHDT, YYEEEE. The trim removed 6 bases at V and 5 bases at J, leaving 6 bases unmatched. The CDR3 is made up of 13 amino acids. In DNA form, the CDR3 reads TGTGCCAGCACTACAGGGGGGGAAACTGAAGCTTTCTTT. This translates into CASTTGGETEAFF.

The chain recombines TRBV20-1 with TRBJ1-6, with D unresolved. Looked up from germline, CDR1 is DFQATT and CDR2 is SNEGSKA (reference sequence). Trimming stripped 5 bases from V and 9 bases from J, with 8 bases between. The CDR3 length is 11 residues. This CDR3 is CSAQKGSPLHF. The CDR3 DNA follows: TGCAGTGCTCAGAAAGGTTCACCCCTCCACTTT.

The chain joins TRBV5-8 to TRBJ1-2, with TRBD1 as a possible D gene (5 bases). The CDR3 contains 14 residues. Germline V gene lookup returns CDR1 SGHTS and CDR2 YDEGEE. Trimming stripped 1 base from V and 6 bases from J, with 13 bases between. CDR3 amino acids: CASSLRAGKNGYTF. CDR3 DNA: TGTGCCAGCAGCTTGAGGGCAGGGAAGAATGGCTACACCTTC.

V and J are TRBV6-4 and TRBJ2-3; 13 bases agree with TRBD2. The CDR3 contains 15 residues. Per the germline V gene, CDR1 is MRHNA and CDR2 is SNTAGT. J was trimmed by 5 bases and V by 6 bases; bases with no gene match: 5. The CDR3 protein is CASSPGLAGIDTQYF. CDR3 in DNA: TGTGCCAGCAGCCCGGGACTAGCGGGAATAGATACGCAGTATTTT.

This chain links TRBV9 with TRBJ1-3; D is unclear. Germline-derived CDR1 and CDR2 are SGDLS and YYNGEE. The CDR3 loop spans 15 amino acids. V lost 4 bases, J lost 0 bases, and 11 bases lay in between. The CDR3: CASSLTDSSGNTIYF. The CDR3 nucleotides read TGTGCCAGCAGCCTGACTGATAGCTCTGGAAACACCATATATTTT.

The J gene is TRBJ2-7, the V gene TRBV7-2; D ambiguous. This CDR3 spans 11 amino acids. V was clipped by 2 bases and J by 3 bases, with 2 bases between them. Germline V gene lookup returns CDR1 SGHTA and CDR2 FQGNSA. The CDR3 sequence is CASSLLYEQYF. CDR3 in DNA: TGTGCCAGCAGCTTACTCTACGAGCAGTACTTC.

The chain employs TRBV5-4 and TRBJ2-1; D may be TRBD1 (6 bases). V was pared by 5 bases and J by 0 bases, with 12 bases between. Germline V gene sequence: CDR1 SGHNT, CDR2 YYREEE (reference sequence). CDR3 length: 15 residues. The CDR3: CASSGTDSSYNEQFF. DNA for the CDR3: TGTGCCAGCAGTGGCACGGACAGCTCCTACAATGAGCAGTTCTTC.

This sequence joins TRBV5-1 and TRBJ2-7, with 10 bases identical to TRBD1. In germline, CDR1 is SGHRS, CDR2 YFSETQ. Trimming cost V 0 bases and J 3 bases; bases outside gene matches: 9. The CDR3 has 17 residues. The CDR3 bases are TGCGCCAGCAGCTTGGCACCCCCGGGGACAGGGGACTACGAGCAGTACTTC. Protein sequence: CASSLAPPGTGDYEQYF.

The rearrangement joins TRBV28 to TRBJ2-1, with 8 bases matching TRBD1. The CDR3 is 14 residues long. The V gene end was trimmed by 6 bases and the J gene end by 8 bases; junction bases not matched to a gene: 9. Germline V gene data show CDR1 as MDHEN and CDR2 as SYDVKM. CDR3 region: CASSHRTGWDEQFF. CDR3 in DNA: TGTGCCAGCAGCCATAGGACAGGGTGGGATGAGCAGTTCTTC.

CDR3 bases: TGTGCCAGCAGCTTACAAGTTAACTATGGCTACACCTTC. Its protein product is CASSLQVNYGYTF. The chain employs TRBV7-2 and TRBJ1-2; D is uncertain. Germline CDR1 is SGHTA and CDR2 is FQGNSA. Trimming left V 2 bases short and J 1 base short, with 5 bases between. This CDR3 is built from 13 residues.

The chain carries TRBV14 and TRBJ1-3; unclear D gene. CDR3 length: 15 residues. V was trimmed by 5 bases and J by 0 bases, leaving 11 bases between them. In germline, CDR1 is SGHDN, CDR2 FVKESK. The CDR3 spells CASSSPLSSGNTIYF. As DNA, the CDR3 is TGTGCCAGCAGCTCGCCATTGTCCTCTGGAAACACCATATATTTT.

CDR3 sequence: CASSPTSGSNEQFF. The CDR3 nucleotides are TGTGCCAGCTCACCGACTAGCGGGAGTAATGAGCAGTTCTTC. The genes are TRBV18 and TRBJ2-1, with 12 bases identical to TRBD2. The germline gives CDR1 KGHSH, CDR2 LQKENI. This CDR3 is built from 14 residues. Trimming at V came to 3 bases and at J to 7 bases, leaving 1 base not matched to a gene.

The chain uses TRBV19 and TRBJ2-7; D unclear. Trimming left V 5 bases short and J 5 bases short, with 10 bases between. Germline CDR1 LNHDA, CDR2 SQIVND (reference sequence). The length of the CDR3 is 12 residues. The CDR3 DNA reads as TGTGCCAGTAGTCCGGATCACCACGAGCAGTACTTC. Its protein is CASSPDHHEQYF.